The clone carrying this T cell receptor (beta chain) was recorded at least ten times. These data originate in a study of Graves' ophthalmopathy and Graves' hyperthyroidism. Study context: Before any treatment was given, at initial diagnosis, peripheral blood was collected.

The authors amplified TCR beta CDR3 regions, and they did so from RNA transcripts for repertoire sequencing. Second-round multiplex PCR came after first-round RT-PCR with HTBI primers. Via MiXCR, TCRdb re-called the multiplex PCR reads, giving one row per CDR3 protein. Seen here are a few hundred thousand distinct CDR3 sequences, 15% to 20% observed once, and the top ten hold approximately 13%. This CDR3 region has 15 residues. V lost 3 bases and J lost 1; bases outside the gene matches: 5. Germline V gene sequence: CDR1 SGDLS, CDR2 YYNGEE. Sequenced input: peripheral blood. The chain uses TRBV9 and TRBJ2-7; 9 nucleotides agree with TRBD1. The receptor was isolated from an adult man with Graves' ophthalmopathy. The CDR3 is CASSGGQGVSYEQYF. CDR3 DNA sequence: TGTGCCAGCAGCGGGGGACAGGGAGTGTCCTACGAGCAGTACTTC. The full variable domain, rest sourced from reference TRBV9 and TRBJ2-7, is DSGVTQTPKHLITATGQRVTLRCSPRSGDLSVYWYQQSLDQGLQFLIQYYNGEERAKGNILERFSAQQFPDLHSELNLSSLELGDSALYFCASSGGQGVSYEQYFGPGTRLTVT.